The 13 T cell receptor beta chains in this list originate from one sample, sequenced in a study of blood T cell repertoires in COVID-19. The data were produced by immunoSEQ multiplex PCR, yet TCRdb's version contains in-frame clones alone and is incomplete. The sample records about 58,000 clones, approximately 87% being singletons. The source material was peripheral blood. The receptors stem from a man aged 35-49 years with active COVID-19.

The chain carries TRBV18 and TRBJ2-3; possible D gene TRBD2, 5 bases. This CDR3 contains 14 residues. Germline V CDR1 and CDR2: KGHSH, LQKENI. V was trimmed by 2 bases and J by 3 bases, leaving 9 bases between them. The CDR3 loop reads CASSPSGGTDTQYF. Written as DNA, the CDR3 is TGTGCCAGCTCACCAAGTGGAGGTACAGATACGCAGTATTTT.

The V and J genes are TRBV7-9 and TRBJ2-1, with TRBD2 as a possible D gene (5 bases). Germline V gives CDR1 SEHNR, CDR2 FQNEAQ (reference sequence). CDR3 length: 17 residues. V lost 1 base and J 9 bases, leaving 22 bases between the germline ends. The CDR3 is CASSLVVLVGPPSEQFF. The CDR3 DNA follows: TGTGCCAGCAGCTTAGTAGTACTAGTCGGCCCCCCCAGTGAGCAGTTCTTC.

The chain combines TRBV7-2 with TRBJ2-6, with D unclear. V lost 1 base and J lost 12, with 13 bases in between. The V gene's germline CDR1 is SGHTA and CDR2 FQGNSA. The CDR3 is made up of 14 amino acids. CDR3 nucleotide sequence: TGTGCCAGCAGCTTAGAGTCTTACGTTAGCGTCCTGACTTTC. Translated: CASSLESYVSVLTF.

This clone has a single count. The chain combines TRBV29-1 with TRBJ2-1; 7 bases fit TRBD1. The CDR3 sequence is 14 residues long. Germline CDR1 SQVTM, CDR2 ANQGSEA. The junction had 7 bases not matched to a gene; V was cut back by 5 bases and J by 3 bases. CDR3 in amino acids: CSVRQGLGYNEQFF. The CDR3 nucleotides read TGCAGCGTTAGACAGGGTCTTGGCTACAATGAGCAGTTCTTC.

The V call is TRBV12-3 or TRBV12-4, the J call TRBJ2-1; D possibly corresponds to TRBD2 (5 bases). The CDR3 is made up of 12 amino acids. V gave up 6 bases and J gave up 8 bases, with 11 bases separating them. The DNA for the CDR3 is TGTGCCAGCAGGGCGGGCGTGGATGAGCAGTTCTTC. Encoded protein: CASRAGVDEQFF.

This chain joins TRBV6-4 and TRBJ2-1, with D tentatively TRBD1 (6 bases). Germline CDR1 is MRHNA and CDR2 is SNTAGT. The V end was cut by 0 bases, the J end by 9 bases, with 9 bases between. This CDR3 spans 13 amino acids. This chain's CDR3 is CASSDSARGEQFF. The CDR3 DNA sequence: TGTGCCAGCAGTGACTCGGCCAGGGGTGAGCAGTTCTTC.

V is TRBV3-1 (or the pseudogene TRBV3-2) and J is TRBJ2-3, with 8 bases matching TRBD2. Trimming at V came to 3 bases and at J to 5 bases, leaving 4 bases not matched to a gene. The CDR3 is 14 amino acids. Germline loops: CDR1 LGHDT, CDR2 YNNKEL (reference sequence). CDR3 in amino acids: CASSHGGRRDTQYF. Here the CDR3 DNA reads TGTGCCAGCAGCCACGGCGGGAGGAGAGATACGCAGTATTTT.

A word on this clone: The same CDR3 is also encoded by other DNA sequences in this sample. The V call is TRBV5-1, the J call TRBJ2-2; tentative D call: TRBD2 (5 bases). There are 16 residues in the CDR3. Looked up from germline, CDR1 is SGHRS and CDR2 is YFSETQ. V lost 0 bases and J lost 0, with 9 bases in between. The CDR3 nucleotides are TGCGCCAGCAGCTTGGCCGCCGGGGCGAACACCGGGGAGCTGTTTTTT. It translates to CASSLAAGANTGELFF.

The chain joins TRBV19 to TRBJ2-5, with D possibly matching TRBD1 (6 bases). Trimming removed 1 base at V and 0 bases at J, with 12 bases between. CDR1 and CDR2 from the germline V gene are LNHDA and SQIVND (reference sequence). The CDR3 runs to 16 residues. CDR3 coding DNA: TGTGCCAGTAGTATAGGAGGGGGTTTTTACCAAGAGACCCAGTACTTC. This codes for CASSIGGGFYQETQYF.

The V and J genes are TRBV6-5 and TRBJ1-5, with 7 bases fitting TRBD1. This CDR3 contains 15 residues. Trimming at V came to 5 bases and at J to 4 bases, leaving 8 bases not matched to a gene. Germline CDR1 and CDR2: MNHEY and SVGAGI. The CDR3 DNA is TGTGCCAGCAGTCCCGGGACAGCCTCTAATCAGCCCCAGCATTTT. Translated: CASSPGTASNQPQHF.

The V and J genes are TRBV9 and TRBJ2-3; the match to TRBD2 covers 10 bases. V dropped 6 bases and J dropped 0; count of bases not matched to a gene: 4. The germline CDR1 and CDR2 sequences are SGDLS and YYNGEE. CDR3 length: 15 amino acids. CDR3 sequence (DNA): TGTGCCAGCAAAGCGGGAGGGCCCAGCACAGATACGCAGTATTTT. Protein product: CASKAGGPSTDTQYF.

The rearrangement joins TRBV5-4 to TRBJ2-7, with a weak D call TRBD2 (5 bases). Deletions cut 1 base from V and 2 bases from J, with 10 bases between. The CDR3 contains 14 residues. Germline V gene sequence: CDR1 SGHNT, CDR2 YYREEE (reference sequence). The chain's CDR3 is CASSLLASTYEQYF. DNA for the CDR3: TGTGCCAGCAGCTTGCTTGCTAGCACCTACGAGCAGTACTTC.

This chain links TRBV11-1 with TRBJ1-1; TRBD1 matches at 7 bases. Germline V gives CDR1 SGHAT, CDR2 FQDESV (reference sequence). Unmatched junction bases numbered 6, after V lost 2 bases and J lost 3 bases. The CDR3 totals 15 residues. The CDR3 loop reads CASSLRQGGHTEAFF. Here the CDR3 DNA reads TGTGCCAGCAGCTTACGACAGGGAGGCCACACTGAAGCTTTCTTT.